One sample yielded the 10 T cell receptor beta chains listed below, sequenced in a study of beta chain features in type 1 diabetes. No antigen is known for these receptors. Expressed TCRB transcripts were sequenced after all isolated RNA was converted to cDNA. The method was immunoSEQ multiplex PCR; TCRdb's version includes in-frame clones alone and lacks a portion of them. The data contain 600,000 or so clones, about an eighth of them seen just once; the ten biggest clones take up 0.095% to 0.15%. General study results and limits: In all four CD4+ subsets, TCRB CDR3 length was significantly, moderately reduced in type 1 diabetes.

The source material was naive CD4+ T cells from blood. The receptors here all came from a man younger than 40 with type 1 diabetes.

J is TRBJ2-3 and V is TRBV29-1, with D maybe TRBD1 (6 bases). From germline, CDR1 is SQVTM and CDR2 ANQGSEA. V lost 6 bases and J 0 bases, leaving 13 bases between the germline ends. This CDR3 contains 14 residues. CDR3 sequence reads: CSVASGQSTDTQYF. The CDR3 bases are TGCAGCGTCGCTTCCGGACAGAGCACAGATACGCAGTATTTT.

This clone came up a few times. The CDR3 DNA reads TGTGCCAGCAGCGATAGCCCAGGACAGGGATCGGGTCAGCCCCAGCATTTT. Encoded protein: CASSDSPGQGSGQPQHF. This chain connects TRBV7-9 to TRBJ1-5; TRBD1 matches at 8 bases. The length of the CDR3 is 17 residues. V dropped 5 bases and J dropped 6; count of bases not matched to a gene: 15. The germline V gene encodes CDR1 SEHNR and CDR2 FQNEAQ (reference sequence).

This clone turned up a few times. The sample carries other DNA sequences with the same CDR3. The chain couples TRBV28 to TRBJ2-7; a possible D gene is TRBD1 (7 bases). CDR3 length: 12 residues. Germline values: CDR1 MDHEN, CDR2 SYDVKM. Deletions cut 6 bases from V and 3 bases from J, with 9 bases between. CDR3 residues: CASRQGGYEQYF. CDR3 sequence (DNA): TGTGCCAGCAGGCAGGGGGGCTACGAGCAGTACTTC.

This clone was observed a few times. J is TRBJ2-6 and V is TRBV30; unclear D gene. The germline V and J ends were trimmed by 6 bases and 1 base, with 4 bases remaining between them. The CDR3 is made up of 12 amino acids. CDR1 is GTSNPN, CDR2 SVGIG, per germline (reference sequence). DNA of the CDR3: TGTGCCTGTACTTCTGGGGCCAACGTCCTGACTTTC. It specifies CACTSGANVLTF.

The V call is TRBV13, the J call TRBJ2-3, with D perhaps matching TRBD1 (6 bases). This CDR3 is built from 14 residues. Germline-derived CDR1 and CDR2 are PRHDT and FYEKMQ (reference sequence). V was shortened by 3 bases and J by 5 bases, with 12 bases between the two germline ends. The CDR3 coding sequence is TGTGCCAGCAGCTTCTCGGACAGTCGAGATACGCAGTATTTT. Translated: CASSFSDSRDTQYF.

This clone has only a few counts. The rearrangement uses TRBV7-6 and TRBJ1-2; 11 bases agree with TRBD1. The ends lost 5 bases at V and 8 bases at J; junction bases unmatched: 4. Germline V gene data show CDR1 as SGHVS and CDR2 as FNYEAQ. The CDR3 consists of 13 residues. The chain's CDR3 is CASSRTGGFGYTF. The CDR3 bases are TGTGCCAGCAGCCGGACAGGGGGCTTCGGCTACACCTTC.

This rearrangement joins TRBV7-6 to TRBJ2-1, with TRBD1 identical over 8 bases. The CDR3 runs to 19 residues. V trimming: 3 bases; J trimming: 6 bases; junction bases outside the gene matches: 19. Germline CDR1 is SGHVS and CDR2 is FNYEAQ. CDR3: CASSLGWGSPQGAGNEQFF. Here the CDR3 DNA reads TGTGCCAGCAGCTTGGGTTGGGGTTCTCCGCAGGGGGCTGGCAATGAGCAGTTCTTC.

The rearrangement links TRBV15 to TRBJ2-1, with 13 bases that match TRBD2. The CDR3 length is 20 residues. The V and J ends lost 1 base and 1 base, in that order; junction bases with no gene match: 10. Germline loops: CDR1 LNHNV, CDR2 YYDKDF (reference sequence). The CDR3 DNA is TGTGCCACCAGCAGAGTCCCGGGACTAGCGGGGTGGGAGTCCTACAATGAGCAGTTCTTC. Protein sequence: CATSRVPGLAGWESYNEQFF.

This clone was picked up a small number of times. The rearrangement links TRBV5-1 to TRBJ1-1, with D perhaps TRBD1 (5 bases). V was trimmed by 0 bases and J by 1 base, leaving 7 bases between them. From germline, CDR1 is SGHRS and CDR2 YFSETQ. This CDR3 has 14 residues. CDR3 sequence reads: CASSLEGRNTEAFF. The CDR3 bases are TGCGCCAGCAGCTTGGAGGGGCGGAACACTGAAGCTTTCTTT.

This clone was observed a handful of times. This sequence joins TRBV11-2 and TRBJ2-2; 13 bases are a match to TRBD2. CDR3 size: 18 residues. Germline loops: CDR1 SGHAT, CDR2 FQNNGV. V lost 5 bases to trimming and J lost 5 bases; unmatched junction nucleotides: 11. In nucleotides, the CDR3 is TGTGCCAGCAGCCCCCGAGGGGGACTAGCGGGGAATACCGGGGAGCTGTTTTTT. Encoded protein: CASSPRGGLAGNTGELFF.